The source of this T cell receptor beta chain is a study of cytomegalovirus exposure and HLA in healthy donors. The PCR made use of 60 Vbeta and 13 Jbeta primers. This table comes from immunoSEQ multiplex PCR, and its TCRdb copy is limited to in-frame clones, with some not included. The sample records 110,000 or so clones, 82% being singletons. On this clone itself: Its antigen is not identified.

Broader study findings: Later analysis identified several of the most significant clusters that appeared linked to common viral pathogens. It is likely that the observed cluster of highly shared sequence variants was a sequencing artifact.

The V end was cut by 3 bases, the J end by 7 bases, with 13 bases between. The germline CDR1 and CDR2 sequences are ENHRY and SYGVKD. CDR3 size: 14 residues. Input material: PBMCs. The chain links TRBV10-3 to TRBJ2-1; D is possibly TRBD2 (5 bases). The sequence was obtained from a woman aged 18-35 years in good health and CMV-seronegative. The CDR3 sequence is CAISEGLRGNEQFF. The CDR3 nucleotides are TGTGCCATCAGTGAAGGCCTGCGAGGGAATGAGCAGTTCTTC.